This passage covers 12 T cell receptor beta chains from one sample sequenced in a study of Ad26.COV2.S vaccination and SARS-CoV-2 variants. The treatment denotes: some 20 received Ad26.COV2.S at low or high dose, single or two shots; 5 received placebo; per-sample allocation not given. Specimens were obtained on day 63 following the first vaccine or placebo injection. Method: immunoSEQ multiplex PCR; TCRdb's copy keeps in-frame clones and lacks some. The sample lists around 400,000 clones; about four fifths were seen once. Sequencing was performed on peripheral blood, taken in a trial of Ad26.COV2.S vaccine versus placebo. All receptors derive from a person between 18 and 65 years old who received the Ad26.COV2.S COVID-19 vaccine or a placebo.

The gene calls are TRBV14 and TRBJ1-2, with a tentative D call TRBD1 (5 bases). Germline CDR1 SGHDN, CDR2 FVKESK. This CDR3 is 14 amino acids long. V lost 4 bases and J 4 bases, leaving 13 bases between the germline ends. CDR3 loop: CASSPYDSSYGYTF. DNA for the CDR3: TGTGCCAGCAGCCCCTACGACAGTAGCTATGGCTACACCTTC.

The gene calls are TRBV5-1 and TRBJ2-1, with D possibly being TRBD1 (5 bases). CDR1 and CDR2 (germline): SGHRS, YFSETQ. V was trimmed by 1 base and J by 1 base, leaving 12 bases between them. This CDR3 has 16 amino acids. The CDR3: CASSLLGPTSYNEQFF. In DNA form, the CDR3 reads TGCGCCAGCAGCTTGCTGGGGCCAACTTCCTACAATGAGCAGTTCTTC.

The CDR3: CASSSVGNPYGYTF. The CDR3 DNA follows: TGTGCCAGCAGCTCGGTCGGCAATCCTTATGGCTACACCTTC. The rearrangement uses TRBV11-2 and TRBJ1-2; no clear D. Trimming stripped 4 bases from V and 5 bases from J, with 14 bases between. The CDR3 is 14 residues long. Germline-derived CDR1 and CDR2 are SGHAT and FQNNGV.

This rearrangement joins TRBV25-1 to TRBJ2-7; 9 bases are a match to TRBD1. Germline V gene data show CDR1 as MGHDK and CDR2 as SYGVNS. The length of the CDR3 is 15 residues. V dropped 1 base and J dropped 6; count of bases not matched to a gene: 7. This CDR3 is CASSESGTGRGEQYF. The DNA for the CDR3 is TGTGCCAGCAGTGAATCAGGGACAGGGAGGGGCGAGCAGTACTTC.

This rearrangement joins TRBV7-3 to TRBJ1-1, with D maybe TRBD1 (6 bases). Trimming removed 4 bases from V and 1 base from J, with 10 bases in between. There are 14 residues in the CDR3. Per germline, CDR1 SGHTA and CDR2 FQGTGA. CDR3 nucleotides: TGTGCCAGCAGCTCGTTGGGACAGAACACTGAAGCTTTCTTT. Residues: CASSSLGQNTEAFF.

V is TRBV27 and J is TRBJ2-7, with TRBD1 matching 7 bases. V was clipped by 2 bases and J by 3 bases; unmatched bases: 10. The CDR3 consists of 16 residues. Germline values: CDR1 MNHEY, CDR2 SMNVEV (reference sequence). The CDR3 nucleotides read TGTGCCAGCAGTTTAAAGGCGACAGGGATAAACTACGAGCAGTACTTC. Amino acid sequence: CASSLKATGINYEQYF.

This rearrangement joins TRBV19 to TRBJ2-1; the match to TRBD2 covers 10 bases. The junction had 4 bases not matched to a gene; V was cut back by 5 bases and J by 6 bases. This CDR3 has 14 amino acids. Germline assignment: CDR1 LNHDA and CDR2 SQIVND (reference sequence). The CDR3 loop reads CASSSGLASNEQFF. As DNA, the CDR3 is TGTGCCAGTAGTTCGGGACTAGCGTCCAATGAGCAGTTCTTC.

The chain recombines TRBV19 with TRBJ2-5, with 9 bases identical to TRBD1. J was trimmed by 7 bases and V by 5 bases; bases with no gene match: 11. From germline, CDR1 is LNHDA and CDR2 SQIVND (reference sequence). There are 15 residues in the CDR3. The CDR3 here is CASSPRGGQGLTQYF. As DNA, the CDR3 is TGTGCCAGTAGTCCGCGCGGAGGACAGGGGCTGACCCAGTACTTC.

This chain links TRBV9 with TRBJ2-1; 14 nucleotides match TRBD2. The germline V gene has CDR1 SGDLS and CDR2 YYNGEE. CDR3 length: 15 residues. The trim removed 3 bases at V and 14 bases at J, leaving 10 bases unmatched. CDR3 coding DNA: TGTGCCAGCAGCGCCGGACTAGCGGGAGGTCCCATGGAGTTCTTC. Protein: CASSAGLAGGPMEFF.

V usage is TRBV18 and J usage is TRBJ2-5; D perhaps matches TRBD1 (6 bases). The CDR3 spans 13 residues. Looked up from germline, CDR1 is KGHSH and CDR2 is LQKENI. Trimming cost V 6 bases and J 4 bases, with 12 bases left between them. For the CDR3, the DNA is TGTGCCAGCTCCCCTACACAGGGAGAGACCCAGTACTTC. This translates into CASSPTQGETQYF.

This chain joins TRBV2 and TRBJ1-4, with D uncertain. Trimming took off 4 bases at V and 7 bases at J, with 10 bases between the two ends. Germline V gives CDR1 SNHLY, CDR2 FYNNEI. The CDR3 spans 13 residues. CDR3 loop: CASSAGPPEKLFF. CDR3 coding DNA: TGTGCCAGCAGTGCGGGCCCCCCTGAAAAACTGTTTTTT.

The V and J genes are TRBV24-1 and TRBJ1-1; D possibly corresponds to TRBD1 (5 bases). This CDR3 has 11 amino acids. Germline V gene lookup returns CDR1 KGHDR and CDR2 SFDVKD. Deletions cut 9 bases from V and 5 bases from J, with 9 bases between. This CDR3 reads CATAWGTEAFF. The CDR3 DNA follows: TGTGCCACCGCGTGGGGGACTGAAGCTTTCTTT.